The 15 T cell receptor beta chains below come from one sample, sequenced in a study of CD8 T cells in Susac syndrome. With random hexamers, 0.5 to 1 ug RNA was reverse transcribed. From the immunoSEQ multiplex PCR reads, TCRdb called clonotypes with MiXCR, one entry per CDR3 protein. The repertoire includes 100,000 to 150,000 distinct CDR3 sequences, over 85% of them detected once, and about 0.19% sits in the top ten. The source material was CD8+ T cells from PBMCs. The receptors shown here come from a human donor with Susac syndrome.

This chain joins TRBV6-2 or TRBV6-3 and TRBJ2-3; D remains ambiguous. V gave up 3 bases and J gave up 4 bases, with 20 bases separating them. This CDR3 is 17 amino acids long. Germline V gene sequence: CDR1 MNHEY, CDR2 SVGEGT. The CDR3 reads CASSYTPGVKFPDTQYF. As DNA, the CDR3 is TGTGCCAGCAGTTATACCCCCGGCGTTAAATTTCCAGATACGCAGTATTTT.

This clonotype was observed a single time. The chain recombines TRBV29-1 with TRBJ2-5, with D perhaps TRBD1 or TRBD2 (5 bases each). The V gene lost 3 bases and the J gene lost 3 bases, with 11 bases spanning the gap. CDR1 is SQVTM and CDR2 is ANQGSEA in the germline V gene. The CDR3 covers 13 residues. CDR3 in DNA: TGCAGCGTTGATCTGGTGGGGGAAGAGACCCAGTACTTC. This sequence encodes CSVDLVGEETQYF.

J is TRBJ1-2 and V is TRBV7-8; D gene uncertain. This CDR3 is built from 13 residues. Deletions cut 1 base from V and 8 bases from J, with 11 bases between. Germline lookup yields CDR1 SGHVS and CDR2 FQNEAQ. The CDR3 DNA reads as TGTGCCAGCAGCTTAGGGGTACAGAACGGCTACACCTTC. Protein product: CASSLGVQNGYTF. Full variable domain (remainder filled in from reference TRBV7-8 and TRBJ1-2): GAGVSQSPRYKVAKRGQDVALRCDPISGHVSLFWYQQALGQGPEFLTYFQNEAQLDKSGLPSDRFFAERPEGSVSTLKIQRTQQEDSAVYLCASSLGVQNGYTFGSGTRLTVV.

The rearrangement joins TRBV4-2 to TRBJ2-2; D gene unclear. From germline, CDR1 is LGHNA and CDR2 YNFKEQ. The length of the CDR3 is 13 residues. Trimming took off 2 bases at V and 4 bases at J, with 5 bases between the two ends. The CDR3 region is CASSQRATGELFF. In DNA, the CDR3 is TGTGCCAGCAGCCAACGCGCCACCGGGGAGCTGTTTTTT.

V usage is TRBV6-1 and J usage is TRBJ2-5; D unclear. CDR3 length: 10 amino acids. Germline V gene sequence: CDR1 MNHNS, CDR2 SASEGT. V shed 10 bases and J shed 7 bases, with 10 bases lying between them. CDR3 region: CATLWGTQYF. In nucleotides, the CDR3 is TGTGCCACTCTATGGGGGACCCAGTACTTC.

The chain couples TRBV19 to TRBJ1-1; D remains unclear. CDR1 and CDR2 from the germline V gene are LNHDA and SQIVND (reference sequence). The V gene lost 10 bases and the J gene lost 0 bases, with 27 bases spanning the gap. CDR3 length equals 18 residues. The CDR3 DNA sequence: TGTGCCACTCAGGAGGCATACCCCTCTGCATCAATGAACACTGAAGCTTTCTTT. Protein sequence: CATQEAYPSASMNTEAFF. Combining the CDR3 with reference TRBV19 and TRBJ1-1 gives the whole variable domain DGGITQSPKYLFRKEGQNVTLSCEQNLNHDAMYWYRQDPGQGLRLIYYSQIVNDFQKGDIAEGYSVSREKKESFPLTVTSAQKNPTAFYLCATQEAYPSASMNTEAFFGQGTRLTVV.

In its sample, this clonotype was seen once. The V and J genes are TRBV27 and TRBJ1-1; D unresolved. Germline V gives CDR1 MNHEY, CDR2 SMNVEV (reference sequence). The CDR3 spans 13 residues. Deletions cut 5 bases from V and 3 bases from J, with 10 bases between. The CDR3 nucleotides are TGTGCCAGCAGTACAGACACCTACACTGAAGCTTTCTTT. This codes for CASSTDTYTEAFF.

V and J are TRBV7-3 and TRBJ2-3, with D possibly matching TRBD1 (5 bases). The germline gives CDR1 SGHTA, CDR2 FQGTGA. The CDR3 consists of 15 residues. The V end was cut by 4 bases, the J end by 3 bases, with 14 bases between. CDR3 protein: CASSSTSSGTDTQYF. DNA for the CDR3: TGTGCCAGCAGCTCTACTTCCTCAGGGACAGATACGCAGTATTTT.

This clonotype was seen just once. The V gene is TRBV14, the J gene TRBJ2-5; TRBD1 agrees at 7 bases. From germline, CDR1 is SGHDN and CDR2 FVKESK. The J segment lost 0 bases and the V segment lost 5 bases, leaving 6 bases of the junction unmatched. The CDR3 runs to 15 residues. The CDR3 is CASSNRQGNQETQYF. In DNA, the CDR3 is TGTGCCAGCAGCAATCGACAGGGAAACCAAGAGACCCAGTACTTC.

This clonotype was observed a single time. The rearrangement uses TRBV7-6 and TRBJ2-2, with a possible D match to TRBD2 (5 bases). Germline CDR1 is SGHVS and CDR2 is FNYEAQ. V lost 3 bases and J 3 bases, leaving 17 bases between the germline ends. The CDR3 extends over 17 amino acids. DNA for the CDR3: TGTGCCAGCAGCTTTGTGGCGGGTCTCCAAGACACCGGGGAGCTGTTTTTT. As protein: CASSFVAGLQDTGELFF.

V and J are TRBV9 and TRBJ1-1; no definite D call. This CDR3 comprises 14 residues. CDR1 is SGDLS, CDR2 YYNGEE, per germline. V shed 4 bases and J shed 5 bases, with 15 bases lying between them. CDR3 protein: CASSPWGAGTEAFF. CDR3 coding DNA: TGTGCCAGCAGCCCCTGGGGTGCGGGGACTGAAGCTTTCTTT.

CDR3 region: CSAASGQHSYNEQFF. CDR3 sequence (DNA): TGCAGTGCTGCTAGCGGGCAGCACTCCTACAATGAGCAGTTCTTC. The gene calls are TRBV20-1 and TRBJ2-1; 8 bases are a match to TRBD2. The CDR3 has 15 amino acids. Trimming cost V 5 bases and J 0 bases; bases outside gene matches: 6. Germline V gives CDR1 DFQATT, CDR2 SNEGSKA (reference sequence).

This chain joins TRBV20-1 and TRBJ2-6, with 8 bases identical to TRBD1. CDR1 and CDR2 from the germline V gene are DFQATT and SNEGSKA (reference sequence). Losses at the gene ends were 3 bases for V and 0 bases for J; bases not matched to a gene: 7. The CDR3 has 17 amino acids. CDR3 protein: CSAREGQEFSGANVLTF. Written as DNA, the CDR3 is TGCAGTGCTAGGGAGGGACAGGAGTTCTCTGGGGCCAACGTCCTGACTTTC.

This sequence joins TRBV6-2 or TRBV6-3 and TRBJ2-3, with 11 bases fitting TRBD2. CDR1 and CDR2 from the germline V gene are MNHEY and SVGEGT. The CDR3 contains 15 residues. V was pared by 4 bases and J by 2 bases, with 2 bases of the junction left unmatched. The CDR3 loop reads CASSLTSGATDTQYF. CDR3 DNA sequence: TGTGCCAGCAGTTTGACTAGCGGGGCCACAGATACGCAGTATTTT.

As DNA, the CDR3 is TGCAGTGCTCGAACCTCCGGGACAGGGGTGAAGGGCTACACCTTC. It codes for CSARTSGTGVKGYTF. The chain recombines TRBV20-1 with TRBJ1-2; 10 bases match TRBD1. Germline V gene data show CDR1 as DFQATT and CDR2 as SNEGSKA (reference sequence). This CDR3 spans 15 amino acids. V gave up 5 bases and J gave up 8 bases; unmatched junction bases: 14.